This T cell receptor beta chain emerged from a study of CD8 T cells in Susac syndrome. Study details: Patients with Susac syndrome were therapy-naive, on corticosteroids, or on intravenous immunoglobulin alone at the time that blood was drawn.

This CDR3 is built from 13 residues. V was pared by 3 bases and J by 6 bases, with 12 bases between. The V gene's germline CDR1 is SGHVS and CDR2 FNYEAQ. After extraction with the RNeasy kit, about 0.45 to 1 ug of the RNA was reverse transcribed using random hexamers. TCRdb used MiXCR to reprocess the immunoSEQ multiplex PCR reads, holding one entry per CDR3 protein. Among about 120,000 distinct CDR3 sequences listed, more than 90% were seen once. To note about this clonotype: Its antigen is as yet unknown.

Whole-study findings and limits: Susac-specific public clones numbered more than 15 in total CD8+ repertoires (and about 5 in CD8+ TEMRA repertoires). Regarding the TCR sequencing and HLA analysis, the study admitted that a relatively small number of individuals were involved.

Sequencing of TCR beta was undertaken in CD8+ and CD4+ T cells derived from blood. The clonotype originates from a human donor with Susac syndrome. The chain is built from TRBV7-6 and TRBJ2-7, with D possibly matching TRBD2 (6 bases). The sequenced sample was CD8+ T cells from PBMCs. The CDR3 reads CASSLATSSEQYF. CDR3 nucleotide sequence: TGTGCCAGCAGCTTGGCGACTAGTTCCGAGCAGTACTTC.